This is a list of T cell receptor beta chains from one sample in a study of technical replicates of blood from several donors. Some clones are missing from TCRdb's copy, which holds only in-frame ones; the method was immunoSEQ multiplex PCR. The profile shows around 90,000 clones, around 94% of them singletons. Sequencing input: T cells isolated from PBMCs. Receptors originate from a human donor in good health. Each CDR3 is given with its conserved first and last residue. The order of the fields is D gene, V gene, J gene, clone size, CDR3 protein, CDR3 DNA. D genes are given only for firm matches. Clone size appears in some rows only: once, few, many, or a class for an expanded clone.

d_call: TRBD1; v_call: TRBV29-1; j_call: TRBJ1-1; clone_size: few; cdr3_aa: CSVADRGEAFF; cdr3_nt: TGCAGCGTTGCTGACAGGGGAGAAGCTTTCTTT
d_call: TRBD1; v_call: TRBV30; j_call: TRBJ1-1; clone_size: .; cdr3_aa: CAWKAARDSEAFF; cdr3_nt: TGTGCCTGGAAGGCCGCTCGGGACAGTGAAGCTTTCTTT
d_call: .; v_call: TRBV5-1; j_call: TRBJ1-1; clone_size: .; cdr3_aa: CASSLAGRGNTEAFF; cdr3_nt: TGCGCCAGCAGCTTGGCGGGCAGGGGGAACACTGAAGCTTTCTTT
d_call: .; v_call: TRBV7-2; j_call: TRBJ1-2; clone_size: .; cdr3_aa: CASSLAQGSNYGYTF; cdr3_nt: TGTGCCAGCAGCTTAGCGCAGGGTTCTAACTATGGCTACACCTTC
d_call: TRBD1; v_call: TRBV5-6; j_call: TRBJ2-1; clone_size: .; cdr3_aa: CASSWTGADEQFF; cdr3_nt: TGTGCCAGCAGCTGGACAGGGGCCGATGAGCAGTTCTTC
d_call: TRBD1; v_call: TRBV4-1; j_call: TRBJ2-7; clone_size: once; cdr3_aa: CASSRPGTGGSYEQYF; cdr3_nt: TGCGCCAGCAGCCGCCCCGGGACAGGGGGATCCTACGAGCAGTACTTC
d_call: TRBD1; v_call: TRBV13; j_call: TRBJ2-7; clone_size: .; cdr3_aa: CASSSPGQGWYEQYF; cdr3_nt: TGTGCCAGCAGCTCTCCGGGACAGGGGTGGTACGAGCAGTACTTC
d_call: TRBD1; v_call: TRBV6-1; j_call: TRBJ1-5; clone_size: .; cdr3_aa: CASSEYGGGSYQPQHF; cdr3_nt: TGTGCCAGCAGTGAATACGGAGGGGGCTCTTATCAGCCCCAGCATTTT
d_call: .; v_call: TRBV27; j_call: TRBJ2-1; clone_size: .; cdr3_aa: CASSSIKQGNEQFF; cdr3_nt: TGTGCCAGCAGTTCAATTAAACAGGGAAATGAGCAGTTCTTC
d_call: .; v_call: TRBV27; j_call: TRBJ2-7; clone_size: .; cdr3_aa: CASSLREATEQYF; cdr3_nt: TGTGCCAGCAGTTTAAGAGAGGCCACCGAGCAGTACTTC
d_call: .; v_call: TRBV30; j_call: TRBJ2-5; clone_size: once; cdr3_aa: CAWGQQETQYF; cdr3_nt: TGTGCCTGGGGACAGCAAGAGACCCAGTACTTC